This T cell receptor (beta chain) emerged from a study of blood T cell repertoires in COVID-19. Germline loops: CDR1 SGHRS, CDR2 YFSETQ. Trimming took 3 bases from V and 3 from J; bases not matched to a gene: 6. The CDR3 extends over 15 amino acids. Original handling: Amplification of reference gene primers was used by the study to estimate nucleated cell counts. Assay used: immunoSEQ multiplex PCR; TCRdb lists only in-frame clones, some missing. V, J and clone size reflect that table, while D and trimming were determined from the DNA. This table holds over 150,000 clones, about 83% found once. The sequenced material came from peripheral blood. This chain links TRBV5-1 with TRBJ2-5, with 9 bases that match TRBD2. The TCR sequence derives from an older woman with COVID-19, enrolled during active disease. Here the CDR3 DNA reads TGCGCCAGCAGCTCTACCCTAGCGGGGAAAGAGACCCAGTACTTC. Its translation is CASSSTLAGKETQYF. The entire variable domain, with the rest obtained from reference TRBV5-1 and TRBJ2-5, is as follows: KAGVTQTPRYLIKTRGQQVTLSCSPISGHRSVSWYQQTPGQGLQFLFEYFSETQRNKGNFPGRFSGRQFSNSRSEMNVSTLELGDSALYLCASSSTLAGKETQYFGPGTRLLVL.